The clone carrying this T cell receptor (beta chain) was counted only a few times. The antigen remains undetermined. This entry comes from a study of identifying expanded T cells in peripheral blood. Study-level results: Variance in clone template counts between roughly 2-week samples significantly increased with total template count across all healthy donors.

Repertoires were generated with immunoSEQ multiplex PCR, while TCRdb's copy carries only in-frame clones and drops some. The repertoire holds roughly 130,000 clones, 75% to 90% seen once, with 8.4% in the top ten. Collection occurred without any documented infections or immune events in donors. The germline gives CDR1 LNHDA, CDR2 SQIVND (reference sequence). The CDR3 loop spans 15 amino acids. Trimming shortened V by 5 bases and J by 5 bases, and 16 bases separated the two germline ends. The chain recombines TRBV19 with TRBJ1-5; possible D gene TRBD1, 5 bases. Material for sequencing was blood. This clonotype originated in a person aged 18 to 70 in good health. The CDR3 DNA sequence: TGTGCCAGTAGTGCCCTGGGGCAGGAGCATCAGCCCCAGCATTTT. Protein product: CASSALGQEHQPQHF.